This T cell receptor beta chain was profiled in a study of radiation and T cells in renal cell carcinoma. Produced via immunoSEQ multiplex PCR; TCRdb's table is partial and in-frame only. This table holds 10,000 to 15,000 clones, around a third found once. As to treatment: 15 Gy SBRT to primary tumor, nephrectomy 4 weeks later. The germline gives CDR1 LGHNA, CDR2 YNFKEQ. CDR3 size: 17 residues. V dropped 1 base and J dropped 0; count of bases not matched to a gene: 7. The sample in question was tumor tissue, obtained from a patient whose treatment included radiotherapy and nephrectomy. This TCR was recovered from a man between 60 and 75 years old with renal cell carcinoma. The chain has TRBV4-2 and TRBJ1-1; 8 bases fit TRBD1. The CDR3 protein is CASSQALQGVLNTEAFF. The CDR3 nucleotides are TGTGCCAGCAGCCAAGCACTACAGGGGGTCCTGAACACTGAAGCTTTCTTT.